Listed here is a single T cell receptor (beta chain). Its antigen is unidentified. This entry is derived from a study of cytomegalovirus exposure and HLA in healthy donors. General observations from the study: HLA-A and HLA-B allele assignments for most subjects were reportedly predicted accurately using TCR beta sequences. About 150 TCR beta chains were listed as cytomegalovirus-associated. In an earlier analysis, about 87% or about 30%: the productive usage of most TCR beta V segments.

PCR used 60 Vbeta primers and 13 Jbeta primers. The repertoire was sequenced with immunoSEQ multiplex PCR; TCRdb's copy has only in-frame clones and lacks some. Among 130,000 to 150,000 clones listed, around 83% were seen once. V was trimmed by 0 bases and J by 4 bases, leaving 9 bases between them. The CDR3 extends over 14 amino acids. Germline V gives CDR1 PRHDT, CDR2 FYEKMQ (reference sequence). This sequence originates from a man aged 35 to 55 in good health and CMV-seropositive. The J gene is TRBJ1-1, the V gene TRBV13; D is undetermined. Specimen: PBMCs. Here the CDR3 DNA reads TGTGCCAGCAGCTTAGGGGGCGCAGGCACTGAAGCTTTCTTT. This gives the protein CASSLGGAGTEAFF.